This is a list of T cell receptor beta chains from one sample in a study of blood T cell repertoires in COVID-19. Method: immunoSEQ multiplex PCR; TCRdb's copy keeps in-frame clones and lacks some. The repertoire holds about 220,000 clones, with roughly 80% as singletons. The sequenced sample was PBMCs or T cells enriched from blood (not recorded which). These receptors were taken from a woman between 45 and 65 years old who had been exposed to COVID-19. The CDR3 runs from the conserved cysteine through the conserved F or W. Fields, in order: clone size, V gene, J gene, D gene, CDR3 DNA, CDR3 protein. D genes are given only for firm matches. Expanded clones are given a class, and other clones once, few, many or no size at all.

>NA|TRBV7-7|TRBJ2-2|TRBD1
TGTGCCAGCAGCCCTCAGGGGGTTCCCACCGGGGAGCTGTTTTTT
CASSPQGVPTGELFF
>NA|TRBV10-2|TRBJ1-1|NA
TGCGCCAGCAGTGAGCGGACACCAGTAGAAGCTTTCTTT
CASSERTPVEAFF
>NA|TRBV27|TRBJ1-2|NA
TGTGCCAGCAAGAAGGAGGAGGATGGCTACACCTTC
CASKKEEDGYTF
>few|TRBV5-5|TRBJ2-5|TRBD1
TGTGCCAGCAGCCATCGGACAGGGAGCCAAGAGACCCAGTACTTC
CASSHRTGSQETQYF
>few|TRBV7-2|TRBJ2-5|TRBD2
TGTGCCAGCAGCTCCCAGCGGGGGGAGAGAGAGACCCAGTACTTC
CASSSQRGERETQYF
>NA|TRBV1|TRBJ1-2|NA
TGCACCAGCAGCCTCGTAGGGACTATCGGCTACACCTTC
CTSSLVGTIGYTF
>NA|TRBV7-6|TRBJ1-1|NA
TGTGCCAGCAGCTTGGGAACAGGGAGGGCTGAAGCTTTCTTT
CASSLGTGRAEAFF
>NA|TRBV7-2|TRBJ1-5|NA
TGTGCCAGCAGCAAACAGGACGGCAAGCAGCCCCAACATTTT
CASSKQDGKQPQHF
>NA|TRBV15|TRBJ1-5|NA
TGTGCCACCAGCAGAGATCTTCCGGGAGATCAGCCCCAGCATTTT
CATSRDLPGDQPQHF
>NA|TRBV7-6|TRBJ1-1|NA
TGTGCCAGCAGTCTTGACTGGGACACTGAAGCTTTCTTT
CASSLDWDTEAFF
>NA|TRBV3-1/TRBV3-2|TRBJ2-3|TRBD2
TGTGCCAGCAGCCTCCTGACTAGCGGTACGGGGAGTGATACGCAGTATTTT
CASSLLTSGTGSDTQYF
>few|TRBV15|TRBJ1-1|TRBD1
TGTGCCACCAGCGTCAGGGGGATCACTGAAGCTTTCTTT
CATSVRGITEAFF
>few|TRBV7-2|TRBJ2-5|NA
TGTGCCAGCAGCTTAGTTGGGGGGGAGACCCAGTACTTC
CASSLVGGETQYF
>NA|TRBV6-4|TRBJ1-5|NA
TGTGCCAGCAGTGAGCGCCCGAATAATCAGCCCCAGCATTTT
CASSERPNNQPQHF
>few|TRBV30|TRBJ1-6|TRBD1
TGTGCCTGGAAGCAAGGACAGGGCAATAATTCACCCCTCCACTTT
CAWKQGQGNNSPLHF
>NA|TRBV2|TRBJ1-6|NA
TGTGCCAGCAGTGCCGGGGGCTCCTATAATTCACCCCTCCACTTT
CASSAGGSYNSPLHF
>NA|TRBV4-1|TRBJ2-5|NA
TGCGCCAGCAGCCAAGACGCGGACTTTGAGACCCAGTACTTC
CASSQDADFETQYF
>few|TRBV7-3|TRBJ2-2|NA
TGTGCCAGCAGCTTACAGGGGAACACCGGGGAGCTGTTTTTT
CASSLQGNTGELFF
>NA|TRBV5-1|TRBJ1-1|NA
TGCGCCAGCAGCTTGGCGGGGTCGGCCACTGAAGCTTTCTTT
CASSLAGSATEAFF
>NA|TRBV6-5|TRBJ2-5|TRBD2
TGTGCCAGCAGTCGTCTAGCGGGGGTTCAAGAGACCCAGTACTTC
CASSRLAGVQETQYF
>NA|TRBV6-2/TRBV6-3|TRBJ2-1|NA
TGTGCCAGCAGTGGGCGACGATGGGAGCAGTTCTTC
CASSGRRWEQFF
>NA|TRBV7-2|TRBJ1-4|NA
TGTGCCAGCAGTTCAGCGGGCAGGAATGAAAAACTGTTTTTT
CASSSAGRNEKLFF
>NA|TRBV14|TRBJ1-5|TRBD1
TGTGCCAGCAGCCAGCCCTGGGGACAGGGTAACGATCAGCCCCAGCATTTT
CASSQPWGQGNDQPQHF
>NA|TRBV27|TRBJ2-7|TRBD1
TGTGCCAGCAGTTCAACAGGGGTAGGCTACGAGCAGTACTTC
CASSSTGVGYEQYF
>NA|TRBV2|TRBJ1-1|TRBD1
TGTGCCAGCAGTGTGACAGGGATGAACACTGAAGCTTTCTTT
CASSVTGMNTEAFF
>NA|TRBV7-9|TRBJ2-1|TRBD1
TGTGCCAGCAGCGCTAGCCGGGGACAGGGTTCCTACAATGAGCAGTTCTTC
CASSASRGQGSYNEQFF
>NA|TRBV7-9|TRBJ2-1|NA
TGTGCCAGCAGCTTATTTGCAGGGAATGAGCAGTTCTTC
CASSLFAGNEQFF
>few|TRBV19|TRBJ1-6|TRBD1
TGTGCCAGTAGTTGGACCCAGGGACAGAACTATAATTCACCCCTCCACTTT
CASSWTQGQNYNSPLHF
>NA|TRBV5-6|TRBJ1-3|NA
TGTGCCAGCTCGTCTACAGGGAGCTCTGGAAACACCATATATTTT
CASSSTGSSGNTIYF
>NA|TRBV6-5|TRBJ2-7|NA
TGTGCCAGCAGCTCACAGGGCTTCGCCTACGAGCAGTACTTC
CASSSQGFAYEQYF
>NA|TRBV24-1|TRBJ1-1|TRBD1
TGTGCCACCAGTGAGAGGGGGCGGGCTTTCTTT
CATSERGRAFF
>NA|TRBV9|TRBJ1-1|NA
TGTGCCAGCAGCGACACAGGGTATGGCGGTCGAGCTTTCTTT
CASSDTGYGGRAFF
>NA|TRBV13|TRBJ1-3|TRBD1
TGTGCCAGCAGCTTATACAGGGGTGGAAACACCATATATTTT
CASSLYRGGNTIYF
>NA|TRBV4-3|TRBJ2-7|TRBD2
TGCGCCAGCAGCCTTTCTCCGGGACTAGCGGAGACGGAGCAGTACTTC
CASSLSPGLAETEQYF
>NA|TRBV30|TRBJ1-3|TRBD1
TGTGCCCACAAAGGGACAGCTGGAAACACCATATATTTT
CAHKGTAGNTIYF
>NA|TRBV28|TRBJ1-2|NA
TGTGCCAGCAGTTCCTACAGGGTGGGCTATGGCTACACCTTC
CASSSYRVGYGYTF
>once|TRBV29-1|TRBJ1-4|TRBD1
TGCAGCGTTGGCCCACCCGGGACCGCAGGGGGGATTAATGAAAAACTGTTTTTT
CSVGPPGTAGGINEKLFF
>NA|TRBV24-1|TRBJ2-4|TRBD1
TGTGCCACCAGCGACAGGGCCGCCAACATTCAGTACTTC
CATSDRAANIQYF
>NA|TRBV6-2/TRBV6-3|TRBJ2-2|NA
TGTGCCAGCAGTTATACCCGCGGAAGTACCGGGGAGCTGTTTTTT
CASSYTRGSTGELFF
>NA|TRBV7-9|TRBJ2-1|TRBD1
TGTGCCAGCAGCTCGTACAGGGGACCCTACAATGAGCAGTTCTTC
CASSSYRGPYNEQFF
>NA|TRBV7-8|TRBJ1-2|NA
TGTGCCAGCAGCCCGAGTTGGACGGGATCTTCTAACTATGGCTACACCTTC
CASSPSWTGSSNYGYTF
>once|TRBV7-2|TRBJ2-3|TRBD2
TGTGCCAGCAGCTTAGGGCTAGCGGGGGGTGATACGCAGTATTTT
CASSLGLAGGDTQYF
>few|TRBV25-1|TRBJ1-4|TRBD1
TGTGCCAGCAGTGAATATCGCCAGGGGGTTGAAAAACTGTTTTTT
CASSEYRQGVEKLFF
>NA|TRBV10-3|TRBJ1-5|NA
TGTGCCATCAGTGAGTCGATTGCGGGGGCGGGGGAGCCCCAGCATTTT
CAISESIAGAGEPQHF
>NA|TRBV6-2/TRBV6-3|TRBJ1-1|NA
TGTGCCAGCAGTCAGGGGTGGGACACTGAAGCTTTCTTT
CASSQGWDTEAFF
>NA|TRBV19|TRBJ2-3|NA
TGTGCCAGTAGGCGACAGGGCAGAGGGAGCGGGGGAACAGATACGCAGTATTTT
CASRRQGRGSGGTDTQYF
>NA|TRBV2|TRBJ2-6|TRBD2
TGTGCCAGCAGTCCAAGCGGGGGACTGGGCTCTGGGGCCAACGTCCTGACTTTC
CASSPSGGLGSGANVLTF
>NA|TRBV5-1|TRBJ2-5|TRBD2
TGCGCCAGCAGCTTGACTATAGGGACTAGCGGAGGGGAGACCCAGTACTTC
CASSLTIGTSGGETQYF
>NA|TRBV19|TRBJ2-7|TRBD1
TGTGCCAGTAGCCCCGGGACAGTGGGATCCTACGAGCAGTACTTC
CASSPGTVGSYEQYF
>NA|TRBV7-6|TRBJ1-1|NA
TGTGCCAGCAGCTTCACCCGGGGGGGCACTGAAGCTTTCTTT
CASSFTRGGTEAFF
>few|TRBV6-6|TRBJ1-5|TRBD1
TGTGCCAGCCAGAACAGGGGACCCCAGCATTTT
CASQNRGPQHF
>NA|TRBV12-3/TRBV12-4|TRBJ2-5|TRBD2
TGTGCCAGTCAGCGGGGGCCCCAAGAGACCCAGTACTTC
CASQRGPQETQYF
>NA|TRBV6-2/TRBV6-3|TRBJ2-7|NA
TGTGCCAGCACCCCGAGGGTTCTTAGGTCCTCCTACGAGCAGTACTTC
CASTPRVLRSSYEQYF
>NA|TRBV6-2/TRBV6-3|TRBJ1-2|TRBD1
TGTGCCAGCAGTAGGACAGGTCGCGGCTACACCTTC
CASSRTGRGYTF
>NA|TRBV11-2|TRBJ2-3|TRBD2
TGTGCCAGCAGCTTAGAAGGAAGCGGGGGGGCCGTCGATACGCAGTATTTT
CASSLEGSGGAVDTQYF
>once|TRBV29-1|TRBJ1-3|NA
TGCAGCGCTGCTTTCGGAGGGGGAAACACCATATATTTT
CSAAFGGGNTIYF
>few|TRBV30|TRBJ2-3|NA
TGTGCCTGGAGTCGGGCGGGGCGCACAGATACGCAGTATTTT
CAWSRAGRTDTQYF
>NA|TRBV6-5|TRBJ2-3|TRBD1
TGTGCCAGCCTCATACGGGACAGGGGCGGGGATACGCAGTATTTT
CASLIRDRGGDTQYF
>NA|TRBV6-5|TRBJ1-1|TRBD1
TGTGCCAGCAGCCGGGACAGCGGGTTTGAAGCTTTCTTT
CASSRDSGFEAFF